This T cell receptor (beta chain) was identified in a study of CD8 T cells in cerebrospinal fluid in Alzheimer's disease. General study findings and limits: EBV-specific TCRs in cerebrospinal fluid reportedly do not establish a causal EBV–Alzheimer's link.

Judged by frequency, this clonotype is medium-sized. The antigen remains undetermined. Germline CDR1 is SEHNR and CDR2 is FQNEAQ (reference sequence). The CDR3 length is 18 residues. TCRdb re-called the 10x single-cell sequencing reads; every CDR3 protein appears as one record, without DNA. The sample data list 520 or so distinct CDR3 sequences. The sequenced sample was cerebrospinal fluid. The rearrangement joins TRBV7-9 to TRBJ1-5; TCRdb lists TRBD1, though no DNA is available to test this call. The TCR sequence derives from a human donor with Alzheimer's disease. The CDR3 loop reads CASSLTPQGEYSNQPQHF.